This T cell receptor (beta chain) was recovered during a study of shared clonotypes between healthy human individuals. This CDR3 is built from 16 residues. Germline CDR1 is SEHNR and CDR2 is FQNEAQ (reference sequence). Trimming took off 1 base at V and 0 bases at J, with 10 bases between the two ends. Of note for this clone: As yet, its antigen is unknown. Possible read error: a much larger clone is one base away.

Naive CD45RA+ and memory CD45RA-negative subsets were split from CD4+ cells. Profiled with immunoSEQ multiplex PCR; TCRdb holds only in-frame clones, not every one. This table holds around 1,100,000 clones, approximately 77% found once. Study conclusions and caveats: Naive CD4 clonotypes overlapped across a handful of donors at around 5%. Having only a few donors restricted how much genetic and exposure-history diversity was captured. Richness estimates generally favored naive over memory subsets.

The V and J genes are TRBV7-9 and TRBJ2-1, with D perhaps TRBD1 or TRBD2 (5 bases each). This clonotype was sampled from a man younger than 30 in good health. Some clones in this sample may be carry-over from other donors' samples. The sample comprised memory CD4+ T cells from PBMCs. Subset indicated: CD45RA-negative fraction. The CDR3 reads CASSLDWGSSYNEQFF. CDR3 bases: TGTGCCAGCAGCTTAGACTGGGGGAGCTCCTACAATGAGCAGTTCTTC.